Below, 8 T cell receptor beta chains from the same sample are listed, as sequenced in a study of identical twins' blood T cells. MiXCR was run by TCRdb on the 5' RACE reads, yielding one entry per CDR3 protein. The table shows hundreds of thousands of distinct CDR3 sequences, with about 28% occurring only once. What was sequenced was PBMCs. These receptors all come from a woman between 18 and 50 years old in good health.

This clonotype was seen at least ten times. As DNA, the CDR3 is TGTGCCAGCAGACCGGGACCGACCTATGGCTACACCTTC. Translation gives CASRPGPTYGYTF. The rearrangement uses TRBV28 and TRBJ1-2, with D tentatively TRBD1 (5 bases). From germline, CDR1 is MDHEN and CDR2 SYDVKM. CDR3 length equals 13 residues. Trimming took off 6 bases at V and 4 bases at J, with 12 bases between the two ends.

The genes are TRBV25-1 and TRBJ1-1; no definite D call. Germline V gives CDR1 MGHDK, CDR2 SYGVNS. The CDR3 runs 16 residues. V was shortened by 1 base and J by 0 bases, with 12 bases between the two germline ends. CDR3 sequence reads: CASSEWSEALNTEAFF. The CDR3 region has the DNA TGTGCCAGCAGTGAATGGTCAGAAGCCCTGAACACTGAAGCTTTCTTT. Looking up the rest from reference TRBV25-1 and TRBJ1-1 gives the full variable domain: EADIYQTPRYLVIGTGKKITLECSQTMGHDKMYWYQQDPGMELHLIHYSYGVNSTEKGDLSSESTVSRIRTEHFPLTLESARPSHTSQYLCASSEWSEALNTEAFFGQGTRLTVV.

This clonotype has more than one count but fewer than ten. The CDR3 region is CASSLKEQGLFF. The CDR3 DNA reads TGTGCCAGCAGTTTAAAAGAACAGGGGTTGTTCTTC. The chain joins TRBV6-9 to TRBJ2-1; TRBD1 matches at 7 bases. V lost 4 bases to trimming and J lost 15 bases; unmatched junction nucleotides: 9. The CDR3 length is 12 residues. The germline gives CDR1 MNHGY, CDR2 SVAAGI.

A word on this clonotype: Since a much larger clone is just one base distant, this may be a read error. V is TRBV27 and J is TRBJ2-3, with TRBD2 matching over 9 bases. The CDR3 is 17 residues long. CDR1 and CDR2 from the germline V gene are MNHEY and SMNVEV (reference sequence). Trimming took 7 bases from V and 2 from J; bases not matched to a gene: 13. The CDR3 sequence: CASTMVAGGPYTDTQYF. Here the CDR3 DNA reads TGTGCCAGCACCATGGTGGCGGGAGGGCCATACACAGATACGCAGTATTTT.

This clonotype was counted only a few times. V usage is TRBV7-8 and J usage is TRBJ1-2; D possibly corresponds to TRBD1 (5 bases). The CDR3 loop spans 15 amino acids. Germline V gives CDR1 SGHVS, CDR2 FQNEAQ. The V end was cut by 3 bases, the J end by 5 bases, with 16 bases between. CDR3 DNA: TGTGCCAGCAGCTTTTGGGACCCGACGCGGTATGGCTACACCTTC. Its protein is CASSFWDPTRYGYTF.

The V call is TRBV6-4, the J call TRBJ1-1; possibly TRBD1 for D (6 bases). CDR3 length: 14 amino acids. Trimming shortened V by 0 bases and J by 11 bases, and 16 bases separated the two germline ends. Germline lookup yields CDR1 MRHNA and CDR2 SNTAGT. The CDR3 nucleotides are TGTGCCAGCAGTGACTCGATAGGCGACAGGAGGGCTTTCTTT. Translating it yields CASSDSIGDRRAFF.

The chain joins TRBV20-1 to TRBJ2-1; D is perhaps TRBD1 or TRBD2 (5 bases each). V dropped 7 bases and J dropped 4 bases, with 11 bases sitting between them. Germline lookup yields CDR1 DFQATT and CDR2 SNEGSKA (reference sequence). CDR3 size: 12 residues. The CDR3 spells CSGYEGYNEQFF. In nucleotides, the CDR3 is TGCAGTGGTTACGAGGGGTACAATGAGCAGTTCTTC.

Remarks on this clonotype: A much larger clone sits a single nucleotide away, making a read error possible. The V gene is TRBV2, the J gene TRBJ1-1, with D maybe TRBD1 (5 bases). Germline-derived CDR1 and CDR2 are SNHLY and FYNNEI. There are 13 residues in the CDR3. The CDR3 here is CASSRNMDTESFF. The CDR3 region has the DNA TGTGCCAGCAGCCGAAACATGGACACTGAATCTTTCTTT.